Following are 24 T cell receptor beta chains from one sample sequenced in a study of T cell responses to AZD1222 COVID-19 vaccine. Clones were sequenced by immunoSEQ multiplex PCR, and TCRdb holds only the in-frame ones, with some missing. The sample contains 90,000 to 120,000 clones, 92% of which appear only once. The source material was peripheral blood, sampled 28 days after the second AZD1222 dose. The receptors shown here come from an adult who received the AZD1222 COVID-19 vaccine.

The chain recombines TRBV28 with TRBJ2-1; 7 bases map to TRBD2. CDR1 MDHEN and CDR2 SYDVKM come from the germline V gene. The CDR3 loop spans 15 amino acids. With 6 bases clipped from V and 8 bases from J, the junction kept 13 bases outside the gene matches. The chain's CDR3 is CASSPGGRVRDEQFF. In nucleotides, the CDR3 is TGTGCCAGCAGCCCTGGGGGGAGGGTGCGAGATGAGCAGTTCTTC. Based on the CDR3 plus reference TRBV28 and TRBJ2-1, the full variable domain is DVKVTQSSRYLVKRTGEKVFLECVQDMDHENMFWYRQDPGLGLRLIYFSYDVKMKEKGDIPEGYSVSREKKERFSLILESASTNQTSMYLCASSPGGRVRDEQFFGPGTRLTVL.

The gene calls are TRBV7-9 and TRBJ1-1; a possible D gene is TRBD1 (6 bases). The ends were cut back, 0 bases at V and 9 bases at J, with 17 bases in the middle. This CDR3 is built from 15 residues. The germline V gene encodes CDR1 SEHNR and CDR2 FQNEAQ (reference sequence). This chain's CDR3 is CASSLAAEGGGKAFF. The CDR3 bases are TGTGCCAGCAGCTTAGCCGCTGAAGGGGGTGGGAAAGCTTTCTTT.

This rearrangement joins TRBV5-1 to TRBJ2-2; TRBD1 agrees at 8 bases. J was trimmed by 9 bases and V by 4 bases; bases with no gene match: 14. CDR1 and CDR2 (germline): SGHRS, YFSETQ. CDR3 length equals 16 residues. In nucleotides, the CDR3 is TGCGCCAGCAGCAACCGGGACAGGTCTCGGGCATGGGAGCTGTTTTTT. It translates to CASSNRDRSRAWELFF.

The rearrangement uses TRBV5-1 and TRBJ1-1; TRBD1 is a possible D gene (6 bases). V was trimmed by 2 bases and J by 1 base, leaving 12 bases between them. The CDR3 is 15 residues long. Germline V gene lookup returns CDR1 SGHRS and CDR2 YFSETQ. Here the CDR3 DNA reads TGCGCCAGCAGCTTAACAGGGTTCCGGAACACTGAAGCTTTCTTT. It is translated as CASSLTGFRNTEAFF.

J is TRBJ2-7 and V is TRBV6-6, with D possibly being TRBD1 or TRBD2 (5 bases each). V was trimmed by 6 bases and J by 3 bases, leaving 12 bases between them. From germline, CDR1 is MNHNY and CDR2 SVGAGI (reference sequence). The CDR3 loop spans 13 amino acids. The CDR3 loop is CASSGDVYYEQYF. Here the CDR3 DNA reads TGTGCCAGCAGCGGGGACGTTTACTACGAGCAGTACTTC.

CDR3 sequence: CASSGGFGQGGQPQHF. DNA for the CDR3: TGTGCCAGTAGTGGGGGTTTCGGACAGGGTGGTCAGCCCCAGCATTTT. V and J are TRBV19 and TRBJ1-5; 8 bases map to TRBD1. The J segment lost 6 bases and the V segment lost 5 bases, leaving 12 bases of the junction unmatched. This CDR3 has 16 amino acids. CDR1 and CDR2 from the germline V gene are LNHDA and SQIVND (reference sequence).

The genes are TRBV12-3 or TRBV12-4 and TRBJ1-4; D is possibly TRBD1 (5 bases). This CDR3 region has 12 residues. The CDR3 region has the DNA TGTGCTTGCCGACAGATTAATGAAAAACTGTTTTTT. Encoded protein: CACRQINEKLFF.

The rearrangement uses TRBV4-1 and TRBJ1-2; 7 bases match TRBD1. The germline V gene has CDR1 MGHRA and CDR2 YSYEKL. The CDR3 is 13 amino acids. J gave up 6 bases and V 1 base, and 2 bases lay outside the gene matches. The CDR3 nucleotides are TGCGCCAGCAGCCAAGGTCAGGGGGATGGCTACACCTTC. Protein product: CASSQGQGDGYTF.

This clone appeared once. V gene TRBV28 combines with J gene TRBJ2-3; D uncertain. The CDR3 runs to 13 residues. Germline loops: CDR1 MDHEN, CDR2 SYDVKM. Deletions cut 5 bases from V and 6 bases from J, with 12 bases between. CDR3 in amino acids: CASSARSRDTQYF. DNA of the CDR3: TGTGCCAGCAGTGCCCGCTCAAGGGATACGCAGTATTTT.

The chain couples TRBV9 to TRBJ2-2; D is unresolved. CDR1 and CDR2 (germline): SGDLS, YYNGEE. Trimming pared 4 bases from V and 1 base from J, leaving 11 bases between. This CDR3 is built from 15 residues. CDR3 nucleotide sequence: TGTGCCAGCAGCCCAACAAGACAGAACACCGGGGAGCTGTTTTTT. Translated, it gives CASSPTRQNTGELFF. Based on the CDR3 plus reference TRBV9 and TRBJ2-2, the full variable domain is DSGVTQTPKHLITATGQRVTLRCSPRSGDLSVYWYQQSLDQGLQFLIQYYNGEERAKGNILERFSAQQFPDLHSELNLSSLELGDSALYFCASSPTRQNTGELFFGEGSRLTVL.

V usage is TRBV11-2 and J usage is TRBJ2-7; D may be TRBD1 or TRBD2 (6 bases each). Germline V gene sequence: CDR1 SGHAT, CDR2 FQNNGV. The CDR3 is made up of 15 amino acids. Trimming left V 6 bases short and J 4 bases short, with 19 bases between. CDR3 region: CASSPSGGYRYEQYF. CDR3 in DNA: TGTGCCAGCAGTCCCTCCGGGGGCTATCGGTACGAGCAGTACTTC.

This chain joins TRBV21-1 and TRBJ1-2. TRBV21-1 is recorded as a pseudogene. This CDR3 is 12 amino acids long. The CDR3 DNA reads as TGTGCCAGCAGGAACCGGGGGGCGGGCTACACCTTC. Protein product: CASRNRGAGYTF.

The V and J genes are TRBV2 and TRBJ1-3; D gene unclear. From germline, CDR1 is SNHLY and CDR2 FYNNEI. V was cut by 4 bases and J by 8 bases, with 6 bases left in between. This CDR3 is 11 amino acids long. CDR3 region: CASSGIYTIYF. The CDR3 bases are TGTGCCAGCAGTGGGATTTACACCATATATTTT.

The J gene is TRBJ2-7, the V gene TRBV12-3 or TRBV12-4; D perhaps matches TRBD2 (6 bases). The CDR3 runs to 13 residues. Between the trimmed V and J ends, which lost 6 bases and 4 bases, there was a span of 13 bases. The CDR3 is CASSRVGGYEQYF. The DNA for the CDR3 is TGTGCCAGCAGCAGGGTGGGGGGATACGAGCAGTACTTC.

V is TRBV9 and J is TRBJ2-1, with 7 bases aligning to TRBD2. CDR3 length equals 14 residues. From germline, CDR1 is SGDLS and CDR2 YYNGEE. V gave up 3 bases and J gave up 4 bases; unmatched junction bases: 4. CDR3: CASSAGDYYNEQFF. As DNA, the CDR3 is TGTGCCAGCAGCGCTGGGGACTATTACAATGAGCAGTTCTTC.

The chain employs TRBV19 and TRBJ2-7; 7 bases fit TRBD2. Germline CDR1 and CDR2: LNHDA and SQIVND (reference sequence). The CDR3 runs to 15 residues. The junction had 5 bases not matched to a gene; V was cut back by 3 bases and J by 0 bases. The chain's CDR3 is CASSMYGGSSYEQYF. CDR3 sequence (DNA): TGTGCCAGTAGTATGTACGGGGGGTCCTCCTACGAGCAGTACTTC.

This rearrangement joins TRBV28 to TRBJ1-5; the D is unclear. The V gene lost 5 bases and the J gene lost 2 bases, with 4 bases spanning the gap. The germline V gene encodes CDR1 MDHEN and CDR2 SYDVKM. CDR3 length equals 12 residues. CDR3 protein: CASSRGNQPQHF. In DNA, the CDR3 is TGTGCCAGCAGTCGCGGCAATCAGCCCCAGCATTTT. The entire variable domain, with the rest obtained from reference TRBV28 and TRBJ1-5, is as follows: DVKVTQSSRYLVKRTGEKVFLECVQDMDHENMFWYRQDPGLGLRLIYFSYDVKMKEKGDIPEGYSVSREKKERFSLILESASTNQTSMYLCASSRGNQPQHFGDGTRLSIL.

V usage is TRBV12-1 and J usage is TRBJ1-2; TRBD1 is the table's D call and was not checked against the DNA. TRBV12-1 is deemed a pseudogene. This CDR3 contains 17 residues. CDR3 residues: CASSSASGTGKYYGYTF. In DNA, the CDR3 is TGTGCCAGCAGCTCCGCGAGTGGGACAGGGAAGTACTATGGCTACACCTTC.

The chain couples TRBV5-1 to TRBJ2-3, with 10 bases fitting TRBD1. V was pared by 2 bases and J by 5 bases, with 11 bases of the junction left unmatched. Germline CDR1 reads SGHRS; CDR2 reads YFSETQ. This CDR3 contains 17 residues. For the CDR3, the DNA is TGCGCCAGCAGCTTCCAGGGGACAGGGGTCGGTCAAGATACGCAGTATTTT. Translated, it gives CASSFQGTGVGQDTQYF.

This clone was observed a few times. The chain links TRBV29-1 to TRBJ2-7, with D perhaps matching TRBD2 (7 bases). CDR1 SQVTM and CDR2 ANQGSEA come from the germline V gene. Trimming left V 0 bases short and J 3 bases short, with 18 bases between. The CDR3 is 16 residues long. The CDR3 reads CSVEEGSLGGHYEQYF. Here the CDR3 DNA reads TGCAGCGTTGAAGAGGGGAGTTTGGGGGGGCACTACGAGCAGTACTTC.

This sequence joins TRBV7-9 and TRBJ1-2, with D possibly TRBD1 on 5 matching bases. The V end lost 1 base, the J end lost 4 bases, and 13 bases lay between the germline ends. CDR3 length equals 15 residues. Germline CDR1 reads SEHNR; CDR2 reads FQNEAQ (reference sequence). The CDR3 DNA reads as TGTGCCAGCAGCTTAGGGTCAGGGAGGGGCTATGGCTACACCTTC. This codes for CASSLGSGRGYGYTF.

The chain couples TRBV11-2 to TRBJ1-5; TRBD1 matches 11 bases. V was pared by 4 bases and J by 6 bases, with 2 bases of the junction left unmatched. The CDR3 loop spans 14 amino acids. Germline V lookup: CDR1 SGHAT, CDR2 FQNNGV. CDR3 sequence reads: CASSSGQGAQPQHF. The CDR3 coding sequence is TGTGCCAGCAGCTCCGGACAGGGGGCTCAGCCCCAGCATTTT.

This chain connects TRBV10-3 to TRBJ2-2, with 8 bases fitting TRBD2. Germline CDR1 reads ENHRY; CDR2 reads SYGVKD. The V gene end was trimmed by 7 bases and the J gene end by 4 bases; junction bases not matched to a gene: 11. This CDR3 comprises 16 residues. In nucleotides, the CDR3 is TGTGCCATCACGGGCCTAGCGGGTACTCCCACCGGGGAGCTGTTTTTT. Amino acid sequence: CAITGLAGTPTGELFF.

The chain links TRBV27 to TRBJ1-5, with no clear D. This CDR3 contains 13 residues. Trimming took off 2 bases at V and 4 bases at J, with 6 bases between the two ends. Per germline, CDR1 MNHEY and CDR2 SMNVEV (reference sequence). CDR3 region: CASSLALNQPQHF. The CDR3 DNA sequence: TGTGCCAGCAGTTTAGCTCTTAATCAGCCCCAGCATTTT.